This T cell receptor beta chain was recovered during a study of blood T cell repertoires in COVID-19. Overall study context: From the United States, Italy and Spain came samples of acute and convalescent COVID-19. PBMCs, B-cell-depleted T cells, or T cells were the source of the cDNA or gDNA that made up the material.

Under the authors' procedure: Researchers report that nucleated cell counts were estimated from reference gene primer amplification. Produced via immunoSEQ multiplex PCR; TCRdb's table is partial and in-frame only. The V and J calls and clone size are taken from that table; D and trimming were inferred from the DNA. The data contain approximately 150,000 clones, approximately 86% of them singletons. The CDR3 has 12 amino acids. Germline V gene sequence: CDR1 LGHDT, CDR2 YNNKEL (reference sequence). V gave up 4 bases and J gave up 14 bases; unmatched junction bases: 8. The sample was peripheral blood. The V call is TRBV3-1 (or the pseudogene TRBV3-2), the J call TRBJ2-1; TRBD1 agrees at 7 bases. The TCR originated in a woman between 45 and 60 years old with acute or convalescent COVID-19. CDR3 coding DNA: TGTGCCAGCAGCCTACCCGGGACAGCCAAGTTCTTC. Protein sequence: CASSLPGTAKFF.